This TCR beta chain derives from a study of T cells after yellow fever vaccination. On the study more broadly: Low-cell-number fractions were prepared with SMART-Seq v4 Ultra Low Input.

Germline V gene lookup returns CDR1 KGHSH and CDR2 LQKENI. The CDR3 is 14 residues long. V lost 5 bases to trimming and J lost 3 bases; unmatched junction nucleotides: 5. This clonotype was picked up many times. Its antigen remains unidentified. TCR cDNA was made by 5'RACE template switching, adding a universal primer site and UMIs. TCRdb itself ran the 5' RACE reads through MiXCR, one entry per CDR3 protein. The sample lists 250,000 or so distinct CDR3 sequences; more than 3.5% were seen once. Findings of the study overall: Post-booster samples contained most primary-vaccination clones (roughly 96% CD4, about 90% CD8).

The source was PBMCs, collected 15 days after the yellow fever booster vaccination. The chain links TRBV18 to TRBJ2-3, with 7 bases matching TRBD1. The TCR comes from a man between 18 and 29 years old who received the YFV17D yellow fever vaccine. CDR3 residues: CASSSTGRTDTQYF. The DNA for the CDR3 is TGTGCCAGCTCATCGACAGGGCGGACAGATACGCAGTATTTT.